The rows below give T cell receptor beta chains drawn from one sample of a study of shared T cell receptors in the human thymus. The assay was immunoSEQ multiplex PCR, and TCRdb's table has in-frame clones only and misses some. The sample lists under 850,000 clones, 88% occurring once. These data were likewise used in another study, on human thymus T cells.

The sequenced sample was thymocytes. These receptors originate from a boy in the first two years of life with a congenital heart defect. CDR3s include the opening cysteine and the closing phenylalanine or tryptophan. The order of the fields is V gene, D gene, J gene, clone size, CDR3 protein, CDR3 DNA. D genes are given only for firm matches. The size entry is marked missing in some rows and otherwise reads once, few, many or a size class.

TRBV7-2	-	TRBJ2-7	-	CASSPRGLPYEQYF	TGTGCCAGCAGCCCCCGGGGTCTTCCCTACGAGCAGTACTTC
TRBV13	-	TRBJ2-5	-	CASPTPLVKDSQETQYF	TGTGCCAGCCCTACCCCCCTCGTAAAGGACAGTCAAGAGACCCAGTACTTC
TRBV27	TRBD2	TRBJ2-1	-	CASSAASGLVNEQFF	TGTGCCAGCAGTGCTGCCTCGGGACTAGTGAATGAGCAGTTCTTC
TRBV30	TRBD2	TRBJ2-3	once	CAWSDRTSGAGVDTQYF	TGTGCCTGGAGTGACCGGACTAGCGGGGCGGGGGTGGATACGCAGTATTTT
TRBV5-8	-	TRBJ1-2	-	CASRLPIRVKGYTF	TGTGCCAGCAGGCTACCAATTAGAGTTAAAGGCTACACCTTC
TRBV29-1	-	TRBJ1-1	few	CSVEPGGPEAFF	TGCAGCGTTGAACCCGGGGGGCCTGAAGCTTTCTTT
TRBV4-3	TRBD2	TRBJ2-3	-	CASSQSGQGLAGPSTDTQYF	TGCGCCAGCAGCCAAAGTGGACAGGGACTAGCGGGACCCAGCACAGATACGCAGTATTTT
TRBV30	-	TRBJ2-7	-	CAWRPSSSYEQYF	TGTGCCTGGAGACCGTCTAGCTCCTACGAGCAGTACTTC
TRBV7-6	-	TRBJ2-7	-	CASSLGLDRSSSYEQYF	TGTGCCAGCAGCTTGGGGCTAGACAGGTCGAGCTCCTACGAGCAGTACTTC
TRBV6-5	TRBD1	TRBJ1-2	-	CASSPRDRKNYGYTF	TGTGCCAGCAGTCCCCGGGACAGGAAGAACTATGGCTACACCTTC
TRBV5-1	TRBD1	TRBJ1-2	-	CASSGGQGKYNYGYTF	TGCGCCAGCAGCGGTGGACAGGGGAAATATAACTATGGCTACACCTTC
TRBV7-2	-	TRBJ2-1	-	CASSLRGLPYNEQFF	TGTGCCAGCAGCTTAAGAGGCCTACCCTACAATGAGCAGTTCTTC
TRBV28	-	TRBJ1-6	-	CASITPGSPLHF	TGTGCCAGCATCACCCCAGGGTCACCCCTCCACTTT
TRBV28	-	TRBJ2-4	-	CASSLWGRHEDIQYF	TGTGCCAGCAGTTTATGGGGCCGACATGAAGACATTCAGTACTTC
TRBV5-1	-	TRBJ1-5	-	CASSFGGGGQPQHF	TGCGCCAGCAGCTTTGGTGGGGGCGGACAGCCCCAGCATTTT